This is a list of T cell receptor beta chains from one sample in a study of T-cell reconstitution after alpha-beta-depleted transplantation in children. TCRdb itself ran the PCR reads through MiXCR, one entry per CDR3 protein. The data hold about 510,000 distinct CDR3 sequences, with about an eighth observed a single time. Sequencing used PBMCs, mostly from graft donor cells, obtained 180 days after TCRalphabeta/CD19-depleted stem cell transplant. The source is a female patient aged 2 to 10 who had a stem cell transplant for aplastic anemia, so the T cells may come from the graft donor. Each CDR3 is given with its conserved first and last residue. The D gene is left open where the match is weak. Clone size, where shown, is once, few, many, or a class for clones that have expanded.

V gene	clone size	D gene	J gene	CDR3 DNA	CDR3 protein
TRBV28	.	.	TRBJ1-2	TGTGCCACCACCGACAGCACCTATGACTACACCTTC	CATTDSTYDYTF
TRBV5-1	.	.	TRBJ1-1	TGCGCCAGCAGCTTGGTCCGAGTTGGCACTGAAGCTTTCTTT	CASSLVRVGTEAFF
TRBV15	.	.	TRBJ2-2	TGTGCCACCAGCACCCCAGGGACCTGGACCGCGAACACCGGGGAGCTGTTTTTT	CATSTPGTWTANTGELFF
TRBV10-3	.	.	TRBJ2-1	TGTGCCATCAGCGGGGCCAATGAGCAGTTCTTC	CAISGANEQFF
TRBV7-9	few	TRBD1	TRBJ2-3	TGTGCCAGCAGCCCATCGTGGACAGGGAATACAGATACGCAGTATTTT	CASSPSWTGNTDTQYF
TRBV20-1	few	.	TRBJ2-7	TGCAGTGCTAGAGAGCCCGGCATGGCTTTTTCCTACGAGCAGTACTTC	CSAREPGMAFSYEQYF
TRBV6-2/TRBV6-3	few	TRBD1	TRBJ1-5	TGTGCCAGCAGTTCTCCAGGGGGCGCGTATAGCAATCAGCCCCAGCATTTT	CASSSPGGAYSNQPQHF
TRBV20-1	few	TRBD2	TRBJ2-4	TGCAGTGCTAGACAAGGGACTAGAAACATTCAGTACTTC	CSARQGTRNIQYF
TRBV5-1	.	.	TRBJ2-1	TGCGCCAGCAGCTTGGCGCGAGTTCAGGGTGCGGAGCAGTTCTTC	CASSLARVQGAEQFF
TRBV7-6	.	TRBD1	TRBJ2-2	TGTGCCAGCAGGGGGACAGGACTACCCGGGGAGCTGTTTTTT	CASRGTGLPGELFF
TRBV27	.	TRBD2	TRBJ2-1	TGTGCCAGCAGTCCCCAGAGCGGGAGGGCCGGTTACAATGAGCAGTTCTTC	CASSPQSGRAGYNEQFF
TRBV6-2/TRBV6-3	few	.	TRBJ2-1	TGTGCCAGCAGTTACTCGATCCGGCACAATGAGCAGTTCTTC	CASSYSIRHNEQFF
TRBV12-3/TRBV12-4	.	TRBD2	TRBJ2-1	TGTGCCAGCAGTTCTTGGACTAGCGAACGCACCGAGCAGTTCTTC	CASSSWTSERTEQFF
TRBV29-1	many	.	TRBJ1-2	TGCAGCGTTGACCGACCCGGGACGGGCAATAACTATGGCTACACCTTC	CSVDRPGTGNNYGYTF
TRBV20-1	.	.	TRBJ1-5	TGCAGTGCTAGAGGGGGGGGTAGCAATCAGCCCCACCATTTT	CSARGGGSNQPHHF
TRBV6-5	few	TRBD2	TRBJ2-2	TGTGCCAGCAGTTTTACTAGCGGGAGTTACACCGGGGAGCTGTTTTTT	CASSFTSGSYTGELFF
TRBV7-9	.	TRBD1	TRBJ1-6	TGTGCCAGCTCCGGGCGGGGACAGGGTCATTCACCCCTCCACTTT	CASSGRGQGHSPLHF
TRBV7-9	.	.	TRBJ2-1	TGTGCCAGCAGCTTAGGAATCGTGGCCTATGAGCAGTTCTTC	CASSLGIVAYEQFF
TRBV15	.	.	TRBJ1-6	TGTGCCACCAGCAGAGATGCGGGATCCTATAATTCACCCCTCCACTTT	CATSRDAGSYNSPLHF
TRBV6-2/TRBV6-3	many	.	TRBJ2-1	TGTGCCAGCAGCTTAGGACCAAACAATGAGCAGTTCTTC	CASSLGPNNEQFF
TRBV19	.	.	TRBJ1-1	TGTGCCAGCAATCCCTCGGGACGGGGGAACACTGAAGCTTTCTTT	CASNPSGRGNTEAFF
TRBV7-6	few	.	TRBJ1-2	TGTGCCAGCAGCTCCAACCCGGGCTATGGCTACACCTTC	CASSSNPGYGYTF
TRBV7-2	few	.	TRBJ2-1	TGTGCCAGCAGCTTAGTCTCCGTTGGGCAGTTCTTC	CASSLVSVGQFF
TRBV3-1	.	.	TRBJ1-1	TGTGCCAGCAGCCAACTAGGACGGCATTTGGGAGCTTTCTTT	CASSQLGRHLGAFF
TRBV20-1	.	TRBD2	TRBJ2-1	TGCAGTGCTAGAGACCAAGCGGGACTCCGTAACAATGAGCAGTTCTTC	CSARDQAGLRNNEQFF
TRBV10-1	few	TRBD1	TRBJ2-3	TGCGCCAGCAGTGAGTCGCCGGGACAGCCTCTCTGGGGCACAGATACGCAGTATTTT	CASSESPGQPLWGTDTQYF
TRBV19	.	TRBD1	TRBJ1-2	TGTGCCACCAAACAGGGGAGTGGCTACACCTTC	CATKQGSGYTF
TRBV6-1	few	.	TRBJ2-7	TGTGCCAGCAGTGAAGTCCGGGGCTACGAGCAGTACTTC	CASSEVRGYEQYF
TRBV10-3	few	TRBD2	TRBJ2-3	TGTGCCATCGCCGGGACTAGCAAAGATACGCAGTATTTT	CAIAGTSKDTQYF
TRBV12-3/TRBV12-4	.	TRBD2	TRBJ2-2	TGTGCCAGCGCCGGACTAGCGGGAGTCGGGGAGCTGTTTTTT	CASAGLAGVGELFF
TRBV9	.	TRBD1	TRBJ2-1	TGTGCCAGCAGCATGGGGGACAGGTACAATGAGCAGTTCTTC	CASSMGDRYNEQFF
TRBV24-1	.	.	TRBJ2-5	TGTGCCACCAGTAGAGAAGGACAGCCCAGGGCCCAGTACTTC	CATSREGQPRAQYF
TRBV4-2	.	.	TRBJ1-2	TGTGCCAGCAGCCAAGTTGGCGGGTCCTATGGCTACACCTTC	CASSQVGGSYGYTF
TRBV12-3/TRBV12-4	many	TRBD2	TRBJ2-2	TGTGCCAGCAGTTTTGGGGGGAGGGCCCTTCGCACCGGGGAGCTGTTTTTT	CASSFGGRALRTGELFF
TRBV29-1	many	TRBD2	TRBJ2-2	TGCAGCGCCGGACTAGCGGGAGGGCCCGGGGAGCTGTTTTTT	CSAGLAGGPGELFF
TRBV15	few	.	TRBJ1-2	TGTGCCACCAGCAGAGATTTGAGTGGCTACACCTTC	CATSRDLSGYTF
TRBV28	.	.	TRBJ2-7	TGTGCCAGCATCTCCGCTGGGGCAGAAAATCACGAGCAGTACTTC	CASISAGAENHEQYF
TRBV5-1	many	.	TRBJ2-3	TGCGCCAGCAGCTTGTACGGGCGACAGTCCACAGATACGCAGTATTTT	CASSLYGRQSTDTQYF
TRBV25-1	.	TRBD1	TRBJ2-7	TGTGCCAGCAAATCAGACAGGGGTGGCGAGCAGTACTTC	CASKSDRGGEQYF
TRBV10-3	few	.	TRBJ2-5	TGTGCCACCAGGGGGGGGTTTTTCCGGGACCCATCGACGGAGACCCAGTACTTC	CATRGGFFRDPSTETQYF
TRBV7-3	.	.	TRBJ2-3	TGTGCCAGCAGCCCCCGGCCCCTAGCGAGTGCAGATACGCAGTATTTT	CASSPRPLASADTQYF
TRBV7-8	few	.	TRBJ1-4	TGTGCCAGCAGCTTAGAGTACGCCTTTAGTGAAAAACTGTTTTTT	CASSLEYAFSEKLFF
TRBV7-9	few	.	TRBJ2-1	TGTGCCAGCAGCTTATCGGGAAGAACCTACAATGAGCAGTTCTTC	CASSLSGRTYNEQFF
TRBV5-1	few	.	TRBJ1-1	TGCGCCAGCAGGAACAGGGCGAACACTGAAGCTTTCTTT	CASRNRANTEAFF
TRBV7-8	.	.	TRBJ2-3	TGTGCCAGCAGCACACCAACTAGCACAGATACGCAGTATTTT	CASSTPTSTDTQYF
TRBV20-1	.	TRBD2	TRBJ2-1	TGCAGTGCTAACCTAGTCCCCGGGCGGGAGAGCTCCTACAATGAGCAGTTCTTC	CSANLVPGRESSYNEQFF
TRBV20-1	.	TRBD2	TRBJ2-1	TGCAGTGCCCCCATAGCGGGAGTGAGAGACAATGAGCAGTTCTTC	CSAPIAGVRDNEQFF
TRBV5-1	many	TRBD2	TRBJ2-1	TGCGCCAGCAGCCAGACGATTAGGACTAGCGGGAGGCACAATGAGCAGTTCTTC	CASSQTIRTSGRHNEQFF
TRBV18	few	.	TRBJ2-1	TGTGCCAGCTCACCCAACTACAACTCCTACAATGAGCAGTTCTTC	CASSPNYNSYNEQFF
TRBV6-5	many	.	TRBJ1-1	TGTGCCAGCAGTTACTCGATTGTAACGACTGAAGCTTTCTTT	CASSYSIVTTEAFF
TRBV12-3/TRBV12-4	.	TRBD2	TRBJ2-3	TGTGCCAGCAGTTTAGTCGGGCGGGAGTCTTTCGGGCAGTATTTT	CASSLVGRESFGQYF
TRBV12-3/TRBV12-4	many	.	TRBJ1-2	TGTGCCAGCAGTTTGTCGGGTGAAGGCTACACCTTC	CASSLSGEGYTF
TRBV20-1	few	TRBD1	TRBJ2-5	TGCAGTGCAACACAGGGGAAAGAGACCCAGTACTTC	CSATQGKETQYF
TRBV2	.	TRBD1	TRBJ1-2	TGTGCCAGCAACGGACAGGGACCCGGGTACTATGGCTACACCTTC	CASNGQGPGYYGYTF
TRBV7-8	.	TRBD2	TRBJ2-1	TGTGCCAGCAGCGTAGGGGCGGGGGGCCACAATGAGCAGTTCTTC	CASSVGAGGHNEQFF
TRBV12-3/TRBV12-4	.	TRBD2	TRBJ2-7	TGTGCCAGCAGTTTAGGGACTAGCGGGGTCGGCGAGCAGTACTTC	CASSLGTSGVGEQYF